Presented here are 27 T cell receptor beta chains from one specimen sequenced in a study of vaccination and CD4 T cells after COVID-19. These receptors have no known antigen. The treatment denotes: roughly ten-day PBMC culture with coronavirus spike peptide pools or control peptides (ViraFEST assay). The Oncomine TCR Beta short-read assay generated sequence data from the DNA of cultured CD4+ T cells. TCRdb re-analysed the PCR reads in MiXCR, keeping a single row per CDR3 protein. This table holds over 10,000 distinct CDR3 sequences, approximately 35% found once. Sequenced input: CD4+ T cells from blood, cultured in vitro. These receptors all stem from a human donor who had recovered from COVID-19.

The rearrangement links TRBV5-1 to TRBJ2-2, with TRBD1 matching over 10 bases. From germline, CDR1 is SGHRS and CDR2 YFSETQ. The CDR3 length is 15 residues. The V segment lost 6 bases and the J segment 7 bases; nucleotides outside the gene matches: 9. The CDR3 is CASKGTGVRGGELFF. The CDR3 region has the DNA TGCGCCAGCAAAGGGACAGGGGTACGTGGCGGGGAGCTGTTTTTT.

V is TRBV11-1 and J is TRBJ2-7; the D gene is possibly TRBD1 (5 bases). The germline V gene encodes CDR1 SGHAT and CDR2 FQDESV (reference sequence). V lost 5 bases and J 5 bases, leaving 19 bases between the germline ends. The CDR3 has 15 amino acids. Here the CDR3 reads CASSPGNIQDHEQYF. The CDR3 nucleotides read TGTGCCAGCAGCCCAGGGAACATTCAGGACCACGAGCAGTACTTC.

This clonotype was observed a handful of times. The J gene is TRBJ2-7, the V gene TRBV7-2; 7 bases fit TRBD1. The CDR3 is 14 residues long. V trimming: 8 bases; J trimming: 0 bases; junction bases outside the gene matches: 7. Germline CDR1 is SGHTA and CDR2 is FQGNSA. DNA for the CDR3: TGTGCCAGCCTCCGGGACAGCAACTCCTACGAGCAGTACTTC. It encodes CASLRDSNSYEQYF.

The genes are TRBV19 and TRBJ2-3; unclear D gene. This CDR3 is built from 11 residues. Germline assignment: CDR1 LNHDA and CDR2 SQIVND (reference sequence). V dropped 2 bases and J dropped 5 bases, with 2 bases sitting between them. CDR3 DNA: TGTGCCAGTAGTATACAAGATACGCAGTATTTT. Its translation: CASSIQDTQYF.

The chain recombines TRBV6-5 with TRBJ1-5; 7 positions match TRBD1. Germline V lookup: CDR1 MNHEY, CDR2 SVGAGI. The CDR3 loop spans 15 amino acids. V dropped 4 bases and J dropped 1; count of bases not matched to a gene: 4. The CDR3, as DNA: TGTGCCAGCAGTTCCCAGGGACAGAGCAATCAGCCCCAGCATTTT. This encodes CASSSQGQSNQPQHF.

CDR3 protein: CASSPQAGANTGELFF. CDR3 DNA sequence: TGTGCCAGCTCACCACAGGCGGGAGCGAACACCGGGGAGCTGTTTTTT. The chain combines TRBV18 with TRBJ2-2; 7 bases are shared with TRBD2. The CDR3 is made up of 16 amino acids. CDR1 is KGHSH and CDR2 is LQKENI in the germline V gene. V lost 1 base and J lost 0; bases outside the gene matches: 2.

This clonotype was recorded a few times. The rearrangement joins TRBV5-8 to TRBJ2-7, with a weak D call TRBD2 (5 bases). This CDR3 spans 13 amino acids. Germline CDR1 is SGHTS and CDR2 is YDEGEE. V lost 7 bases and J lost 7, with 18 bases in between. The CDR3 loop reads CASRTGGWKEQYF. CDR3 in DNA: TGTGCCAGCCGTACGGGCGGGTGGAAAGAGCAGTACTTC.

This clonotype has a handful of counts. The chain joins TRBV6-5 to TRBJ1-2; 7 nucleotides align to TRBD1. V gave up 4 bases and J gave up 2 bases; unmatched junction bases: 16. Germline V lookup: CDR1 MNHEY, CDR2 SVGAGI. This CDR3 contains 18 residues. The CDR3 is CASSLHRDSKNSNYGYTF. DNA of the CDR3: TGTGCCAGCAGTTTGCACCGGGACAGCAAAAACAGCAACTATGGCTACACCTTC.

This CDR3 reads CASSQEGAGSSYEQYF. CDR3 nucleotides: TGCGCCAGCAGCCAAGAGGGCGCGGGGAGCTCCTACGAGCAGTACTTC. V and J are TRBV4-1 and TRBJ2-7, with D possibly matching TRBD2 (6 bases). Germline assignment: CDR1 MGHRA and CDR2 YSYEKL. Trimming took off 0 bases at V and 0 bases at J, with 12 bases between the two ends. This CDR3 contains 16 residues.

This clonotype was observed a handful of times. The rearrangement joins TRBV20-1 to TRBJ1-2; D not resolved. V was cut by 5 bases and J by 0 bases, with 7 bases left in between. Germline lookup yields CDR1 DFQATT and CDR2 SNEGSKA (reference sequence). This CDR3 spans 12 amino acids. DNA of the CDR3: TGCAGTGCTTCAATTGCTAACTATGGCTACACCTTC. This sequence encodes CSASIANYGYTF.

Comments on this clonotype: Mismatch with germline at one junction end may stem from a read error. The chain links TRBV6-5 to TRBJ2-6; D gene unclear. Per germline, CDR1 MNHEY and CDR2 SVGAGI. The CDR3 has 12 amino acids. The chain's CDR3 is CASSSEANVLTF. Written as DNA, the CDR3 is TGTGCCAGCAGTTCTGAGGCCAACGTCCTGACTTTC.

This clonotype appeared once. A read error may account for a junction end that differs from germline. The V and J genes are TRBV11-2 and TRBJ2-3; 12 bases agree with TRBD2. Germline V gives CDR1 SGHAT, CDR2 FQNNGV. The CDR3 loop spans 16 amino acids. CDR3 loop: CASSLRLAGATDKQYF. In nucleotides, the CDR3 is TGTGCCAGCAGCTTACGACTAGCGGGAGCTACAGATAAGCAGTATTTT.

The rearrangement links TRBV19 to TRBJ2-7; TRBD2 agrees at 12 bases. CDR1 LNHDA and CDR2 SQIVND come from the germline V gene (reference sequence). CDR3 length: 14 residues. The trim removed 6 bases at V and 0 bases at J, leaving 0 bases unmatched. As DNA, the CDR3 is TGTGCCAGTAGGACTAGCGGGAGCTCCTACGAGCAGTACTTC. Its protein is CASRTSGSSYEQYF.

The chain is built from TRBV4-1 and TRBJ2-5; TRBD2 matches at 10 bases. V lost 0 bases to trimming and J lost 2 bases; unmatched junction nucleotides: 3. The CDR3 extends over 16 amino acids. Germline values: CDR1 MGHRA, CDR2 YSYEKL. This CDR3 is CASSQDGTSVQETQYF. DNA for the CDR3: TGCGCCAGCAGCCAAGACGGGACTAGCGTTCAAGAGACCCAGTACTTC.

This clonotype occurred a few times. The chain has TRBV18 and TRBJ1-1, with 9 bases matching TRBD1. Unmatched junction bases numbered 6, after V lost 4 bases and J lost 3 bases. Germline CDR1 reads KGHSH; CDR2 reads LQKENI. The CDR3 covers 15 residues. CDR3: CASSLQGARDTEAFF. For the CDR3, the DNA is TGTGCCAGCTCACTACAGGGGGCGCGGGACACTGAAGCTTTCTTT. The full variable domain, its missing parts supplied by reference TRBV18 and TRBJ1-1, is NAGVMQNPRHLVRRRGQEARLRCSPMKGHSHVYWYRQLPEEGLKFMVYLQKENIIDESGMPKERFSAEFPKEGPSILRIQQVVRGDSAAYFCASSLQGARDTEAFFGQGTRLTVV.

This chain uses TRBV20-1 with TRBJ2-5, with 9 positions matching TRBD1. Germline V gives CDR1 DFQATT, CDR2 SNEGSKA (reference sequence). The CDR3 runs 17 residues. J lost 5 bases, V lost 3 bases, and 16 bases had no gene match. The CDR3 region is CSARDRPGQGFVETQYF. The DNA of the CDR3 is TGCAGTGCTAGGGACCGCCCAGGACAGGGGTTCGTCGAGACCCAGTACTTC.

This clonotype was detected a few times. This chain uses TRBV27 with TRBJ2-1; 7 bases fit TRBD2. With V trimmed by 9 bases and J by 1 base, 9 bases remained unmatched. There are 15 residues in the CDR3. CDR1 is MNHEY, CDR2 SMNVEV, per germline (reference sequence). DNA of the CDR3: TGTGCCAGTGCCGGCGGGAGACGTTCCTACAATGAGCAGTTCTTC. This encodes CASAGGRRSYNEQFF.

A few counts support this clonotype. V is TRBV6-1 and J is TRBJ2-2; the D gene is possibly TRBD2 (5 bases). With 9 bases removed from V and 0 bases from J, the gap between germline ends came to 8 bases. Germline V lookup: CDR1 MNHNS, CDR2 SASEGT. The CDR3 runs 13 residues. CDR3 region: CASGLANTGELFF. The CDR3 nucleotides read TGTGCCAGTGGACTCGCGAACACCGGGGAGCTGTTTTTT.

The sample holds a few counts of this clonotype. The genes are TRBV20-1 and TRBJ2-7, with 11 bases lining up with TRBD2. The CDR3 spans 13 residues. With V trimmed by 6 bases and J by 5 bases, 6 bases remained unmatched. CDR1 DFQATT and CDR2 SNEGSKA come from the germline V gene (reference sequence). CDR3 in amino acids: CSALTSGNHEQYF. The CDR3 DNA follows: TGCAGTGCACTGACTAGCGGGAACCACGAGCAGTACTTC.

The chain links TRBV20-1 to TRBJ2-7; 8 bases are shared with TRBD1. This CDR3 is 13 amino acids long. Germline values: CDR1 DFQATT, CDR2 SNEGSKA (reference sequence). V shed 2 bases and J 7 bases; nucleotides not matched to a gene: 7. The CDR3 DNA sequence: TGCAGTGCTAGAAGTCAGGGGGCGGGAGAGCAGTACTTC. Protein sequence: CSARSQGAGEQYF.

The chain couples TRBV19 to TRBJ2-5, with 9 nucleotides matching TRBD2. The CDR3 totals 14 residues. CDR1 is LNHDA, CDR2 SQIVND, per germline (reference sequence). With 5 bases clipped from V and 7 bases from J, the junction kept 8 bases outside the gene matches. CDR3 DNA: TGTGCCAGTAGTCCTGGGACTAGCTTGGGGACCCAGTACTTC. Its protein is CASSPGTSLGTQYF. The full variable domain, its missing parts supplied by reference TRBV19 and TRBJ2-5, is DGGITQSPKYLFRKEGQNVTLSCEQNLNHDAMYWYRQDPGQGLRLIYYSQIVNDFQKGDIAEGYSVSREKKESFPLTVTSAQKNPTAFYLCASSPGTSLGTQYFGPGTRLLVL.

In its sample, this clonotype was seen once. J is TRBJ2-5 and V is TRBV6-1, with 9 bases lining up with TRBD1. CDR3 length: 15 residues. Germline lookup yields CDR1 MNHNS and CDR2 SASEGT. Losses at the gene ends were 2 bases for V and 5 bases for J; bases not matched to a gene: 6. The DNA of the CDR3 is TGTGCCAGCAGTGAACAAGGGGACAGGGCTGAGACCCAGTACTTC. Translated, it gives CASSEQGDRAETQYF.

The chain has TRBV21-1 and TRBJ2-1; TRBD1 is the table's D call, not checked against the DNA. TRBV21-1 is a recognized pseudogene. This CDR3 spans 16 amino acids. The CDR3 spells CASSKENGQGYNEQFF. CDR3 nucleotide sequence: TGTGCCAGCAGCAAAGAGAATGGACAGGGTTACAATGAGCAGTTCTTC.

J is TRBJ2-5 and V is TRBV5-1; D is perhaps TRBD1 (5 bases). Between the trimmed V and J ends, which lost 3 bases and 5 bases, there was a span of 20 bases. CDR3 length: 16 residues. Germline loops: CDR1 SGHRS, CDR2 YFSETQ. The CDR3 coding sequence is TGCGCCAGCAGCTGGGGCCCCCCAGGCTTTCGGGAGACCCAGTACTTC. Amino acids: CASSWGPPGFRETQYF.

This clonotype has just a few counts. The chain has TRBV29-1 and TRBJ2-7, with 10 bases identical to TRBD1. The CDR3 covers 13 residues. V shed 4 bases and J 7 bases; nucleotides not matched to a gene: 7. The germline CDR1 and CDR2 sequences are SQVTM and ANQGSEA. The DNA for the CDR3 is TGCAGCGTTGGCCCGGGACAGGGGTATGAGCAGTACTTC. This encodes CSVGPGQGYEQYF.

The chain joins TRBV20-1 to TRBJ2-5; D perhaps matches TRBD2 (5 bases). This CDR3 contains 12 residues. The V gene's germline CDR1 is DFQATT and CDR2 SNEGSKA (reference sequence). The V gene lost 4 bases and the J gene lost 5 bases, with 11 bases spanning the gap. CDR3 nucleotides: TGCAGTGCTATAAGTAGCGATGAGACCCAGTACTTC. This translates into CSAISSDETQYF.

The chain couples TRBV6-2 or TRBV6-3 to TRBJ2-5; 11 positions match TRBD2. The ends lost 6 bases at V and 5 bases at J; junction bases unmatched: 5. Germline V CDR1 and CDR2: MNHEY, SVGEGT. This CDR3 comprises 14 residues. CDR3 sequence reads: CASRASGRHETQYF. The CDR3 coding sequence is TGTGCCAGCAGAGCTAGCGGGAGGCATGAGACCCAGTACTTC.